Listed below are T cell receptor beta chains from one sample, sequenced in a study of T cell changes during pregnancy in multiple sclerosis. Profiling relied on immunoSEQ multiplex PCR, and the TCRdb table lists in-frame clones only, not all of them. The sample yields about 93,000 clones, approximately 90% seen once. Sequencing used peripheral blood, obtained before pregnancy. These receptors were obtained from a female donor with multiple sclerosis, enrolled in a pregnancy study. Both conserved end residues are part of each CDR3.

v_call | cdr3_aa
TRBV7-9 | CASSQGQGRVNYGYTF
TRBV5-1 | CASSLAEGGPEAFF
TRBV6-5 | CASKQGENSGNTIYF
TRBV7-9 | CASSLPVPDWNEQFF
TRBV11-2 | CASSFPRTGYEQYF
TRBV5-1 | CASTLNRGVLDTQYF
TRBV7-9 | CASSLGPKGNYGYTF
TRBV25-1 | CASSEYTTGEGETQYF
TRBV7-9 | CASSGQDTYEQYF
TRBV7-2 | CASSLAQAGYTF
TRBV7-2 | CASSLLGVGTEAFF
TRBV11-2 | CASSSQRTGINTEAFF
TRBV6-5 | CASSSQGNNEQFF
TRBV4-2 | CASSLLRGGAEDTQYF
TRBV7-2 | CASSPGGGYYGYTF
TRBV5-1 | CASSLGGGSNEKLFF
TRBV5-1 | CASSLAMGGAGEQYF
TRBV7-2 | CASSPGGPSDTQYF
TRBV19 | CASSIFPRITDTQYF
TRBV7-2 | CASAVGQNSPLHF
TRBV7-2 | CASSLGFGGPSTDTQYF
TRBV18 | CASSAASSYNSPLHF
TRBV28 | CASSLAGGNIQYF
TRBV6-4 | CASSDGTSSNEQFF